This TCR beta chain was sequenced for a study of glioma-infiltrating T cells after dendritic cell vaccination. Background on the study: Dendritic cells derived from monocytes and pulsed with autologous tumor lysate formed the vaccine.

This CDR3 spans 14 amino acids. Germline-derived CDR1 and CDR2 are LGHNT and FRNRAP. The method was immunoSEQ multiplex PCR; TCRdb's version includes in-frame clones alone and lacks a portion of them. The sample contains 55,000 to 75,000 clones, about 80% of which appear only once. The sample's time point: after dendritic cell vaccination, including at tumor progression/relapse. All glioblastoma patients lacked an isocitrate dehydrogenase mutation. The TCR sequence derives from a human donor with glioblastoma. Sequenced here: blood, sampled after dendritic cell vaccination. This chain uses TRBV12-5 with TRBJ2-5; possibly TRBD1 for D (5 bases). The DNA end is more similar to TRBJ2-7, so the J call may be wrong. CDR3 DNA sequence: TGTGCTAGTGGTTTGCCACAGGCTCATTACGAGCAGTACTTC. Residues: CASGLPQAHYEQYF.